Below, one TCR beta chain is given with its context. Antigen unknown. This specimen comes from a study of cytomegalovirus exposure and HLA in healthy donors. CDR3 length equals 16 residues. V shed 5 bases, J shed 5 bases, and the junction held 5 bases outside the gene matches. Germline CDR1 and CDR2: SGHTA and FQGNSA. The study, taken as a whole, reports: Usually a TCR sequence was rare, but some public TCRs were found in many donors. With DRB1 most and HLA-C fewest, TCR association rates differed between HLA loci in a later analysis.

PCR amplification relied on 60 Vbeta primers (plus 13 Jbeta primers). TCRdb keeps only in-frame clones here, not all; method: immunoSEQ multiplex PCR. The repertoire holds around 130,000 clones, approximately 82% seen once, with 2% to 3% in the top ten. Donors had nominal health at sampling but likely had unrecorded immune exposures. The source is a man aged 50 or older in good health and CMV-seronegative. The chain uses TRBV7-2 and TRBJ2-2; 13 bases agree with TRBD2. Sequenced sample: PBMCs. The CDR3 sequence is CASSRRTSGSTGELFF. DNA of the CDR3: TGTGCCAGCAGCCGCCGGACTAGCGGGAGTACCGGGGAGCTGTTTTTT.